The 15 T cell receptor beta chains presented below share a single source sample, sequenced in a study of control samples from healthy donors and cancer patients. Clones were sequenced by immunoSEQ multiplex PCR, and TCRdb holds only the in-frame ones, with some missing. Of about 58,000 clones in the sample, 90% were seen once. Sequenced: PBMCs. These receptors were obtained from a man in his sixties with colorectal cancer.

The chain recombines TRBV19 with TRBJ2-3; no clear D gene. CDR1 and CDR2 (germline): LNHDA, SQIVND (reference sequence). V was cut by 3 bases and J by 0 bases, with 10 bases left in between. The CDR3 covers 15 residues. For the CDR3, the DNA is TGTGCCAGTAGTATGGGGATACGCAGCACAGATACGCAGTATTTT. Protein: CASSMGIRSTDTQYF.

A remark on this clone: The same CDR3 is also encoded by other DNA sequences in this sample. V is TRBV7-9 and J is TRBJ2-7; a possible D gene is TRBD2 (7 bases). The CDR3 is made up of 16 amino acids. The germline gives CDR1 SEHNR, CDR2 FQNEAQ (reference sequence). With 4 bases removed from V and 0 bases from J, the gap between germline ends came to 16 bases. The DNA for the CDR3 is TGTGCCAGCAGCTCTAGAGGGGGGGGGAGCTCCTACGAGCAGTACTTC. Residues: CASSSRGGGSSYEQYF.

This rearrangement joins TRBV7-3 to TRBJ2-2; D unclear. Germline CDR1 and CDR2: SGHTA and FQGTGA. The V gene lost 1 base and the J gene lost 6 bases, with 6 bases spanning the gap. There are 13 residues in the CDR3. CDR3 amino acids: CASSLKASGELFF. CDR3 DNA: TGTGCCAGCAGCTTAAAAGCATCCGGGGAGCTGTTTTTT.

The chain couples TRBV4-1 to TRBJ2-1; D might be TRBD2 (5 bases). The CDR3 is 16 residues long. In germline, CDR1 is MGHRA, CDR2 YSYEKL. V was pared by 0 bases and J by 0 bases, with 9 bases between. The CDR3 spells CASSQDEGGSYNEQFF. The DNA for the CDR3 is TGCGCCAGCAGCCAAGATGAGGGTGGCTCCTACAATGAGCAGTTCTTC.

V and J are TRBV5-1 and TRBJ2-3, with 10 nucleotides matching TRBD1. The V gene end was trimmed by 9 bases and the J gene end by 4 bases; junction bases not matched to a gene: 8. This CDR3 is built from 14 residues. Germline lookup yields CDR1 SGHRS and CDR2 YFSETQ. Here the CDR3 reads CATMTGGFADTQYF. Written as DNA, the CDR3 is TGCGCCACCATGACAGGGGGCTTCGCAGATACGCAGTATTTT.

The J gene is TRBJ1-2, the V gene TRBV5-8; the D gene is possibly TRBD1 (6 bases). Germline CDR1 and CDR2: SGHTS and YDEGEE. This CDR3 is built from 14 residues. V gave up 7 bases and J gave up 7 bases, with 20 bases separating them. CDR3 protein: CASDSGQRRGGYTF. The CDR3, as DNA: TGTGCCAGCGACTCGGGACAACGGAGGGGTGGCTACACCTTC.

The J gene is TRBJ1-1, the V gene TRBV3-1 (or the pseudogene TRBV3-2); 10 nucleotides line up with TRBD1. This CDR3 contains 13 residues. Germline CDR1 LGHDT, CDR2 YNNKEL (reference sequence). J lost 4 bases, V lost 8 bases, and 4 bases had no gene match. The CDR3: CASDRGLGTEAFF. As DNA, the CDR3 is TGTGCCAGCGACAGGGGGCTGGGCACTGAAGCTTTCTTT.

The chain uses TRBV5-6 and TRBJ2-7; 8 nucleotides match TRBD1. CDR1 and CDR2 from the germline V gene are SGHDT and YYEEEE. J lost 7 bases, V lost 4 bases, and 10 bases had no gene match. The CDR3 length is 14 residues. CDR3 DNA: TGTGCCAGCAGCCCAACCCAGGGGGCGGGTGAGCAGTACTTC. Translating it yields CASSPTQGAGEQYF.

This chain uses TRBV19 with TRBJ2-5; no reliable D call. Germline lookup yields CDR1 LNHDA and CDR2 SQIVND (reference sequence). This CDR3 is 13 amino acids long. The V end was cut by 6 bases, the J end by 5 bases, with 13 bases between. CDR3 DNA: TGTGCCAGTAGGTCTTCCACGTCTGAGACCCAGTACTTC. Encoded protein: CASRSSTSETQYF.

The chain joins TRBV9 to TRBJ1-3, with D possibly being TRBD1 (5 bases). V lost 0 bases to trimming and J lost 7 bases, with 14 bases between them. Germline CDR1 is SGDLS and CDR2 is YYNGEE. The CDR3 length is 15 residues. The CDR3 spells CASSVEALRGNTIYF. The DNA for the CDR3 is TGTGCCAGCAGCGTAGAGGCCTTGCGGGGGAACACCATATATTTT.

The V and J genes are TRBV4-3 and TRBJ2-3, with a possible D match to TRBD1 (5 bases). Trimming cost V 4 bases and J 6 bases, with 14 bases left between them. CDR3 size: 14 residues. The germline V gene encodes CDR1 LGHNA and CDR2 YSLEER. CDR3 protein: CASSLGARQDTQYF. DNA of the CDR3: TGCGCCAGCAGCCTGGGCGCCCGACAGGATACGCAGTATTTT.

The rearrangement links TRBV6-1 to TRBJ1-3; D uncertain. V was trimmed by 1 base and J by 0 bases, leaving 10 bases between them. From germline, CDR1 is MNHNS and CDR2 SASEGT. The length of the CDR3 is 16 residues. CDR3 coding DNA: TGTGCCAGCAGTGAAGTGCTCCGGCCCTCTGGAAACACCATATATTTT. Amino acids: CASSEVLRPSGNTIYF.

This chain links TRBV19 with TRBJ1-2, with D possibly TRBD1 on 5 matching bases. This CDR3 is 12 amino acids long. V was trimmed by 7 bases and J by 8 bases, leaving 14 bases between them. CDR1 is LNHDA and CDR2 is SQIVND in the germline V gene (reference sequence). CDR3 region: CASNPRGEGYTF. CDR3 DNA sequence: TGTGCCAGTAATCCAAGAGGGGAAGGCTACACCTTC.

The chain recombines TRBV11-3 with TRBJ2-3, with D possibly matching TRBD2 (5 bases). Germline CDR1 and CDR2: SGHNT and YENEEA. The CDR3 loop spans 13 amino acids. Trimming cost V 5 bases and J 5 bases, with 11 bases left between them. The CDR3: CASSLANIDTQYF. The CDR3 bases are TGTGCCAGCAGCCTAGCAAATATAGATACGCAGTATTTT.

CDR3 region: CASTPNVGLAIPDTQYF. The DNA of the CDR3 is TGTGCCAGCACCCCCAACGTGGGACTAGCTATACCAGATACGCAGTATTTT. The V gene is TRBV9, the J gene TRBJ2-3; 9 bases agree with TRBD2. The CDR3 is 17 residues long. J lost 4 bases, V lost 6 bases, and 15 bases had no gene match. From germline, CDR1 is SGDLS and CDR2 YYNGEE.